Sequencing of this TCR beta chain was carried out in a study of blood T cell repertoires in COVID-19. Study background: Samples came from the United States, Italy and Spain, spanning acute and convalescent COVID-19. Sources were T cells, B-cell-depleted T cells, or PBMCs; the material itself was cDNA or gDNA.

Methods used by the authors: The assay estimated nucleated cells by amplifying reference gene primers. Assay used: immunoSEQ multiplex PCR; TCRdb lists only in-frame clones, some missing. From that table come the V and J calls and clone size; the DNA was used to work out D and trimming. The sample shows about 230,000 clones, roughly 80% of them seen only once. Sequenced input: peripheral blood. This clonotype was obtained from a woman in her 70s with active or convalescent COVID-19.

CDR3 coding DNA: TGCGCCAGCAGCCAAGACCGACAGGGAAAGACTGAAGCTTTCTTT. It codes for CASSQDRQGKTEAFF. This chain uses TRBV4-3 with TRBJ1-1; 7 positions agree with TRBD1. Per the germline V gene, CDR1 is LGHNA and CDR2 is YSLEER. J lost 5 bases, V lost 0 bases, and 6 bases had no gene match. The CDR3 length is 15 residues.